A selection of T cell receptor beta chains follows, all from one sample in a study of neurological immune-mediated disorders. TCRdb used MiXCR to reprocess the 5' RACE reads, holding one entry per CDR3 protein. Of more than 75,000 distinct CDR3 sequences in the sample, approximately 10% were seen once. Input material: PBMCs. These receptors were taken from a middle-aged man in good health. The CDR3 runs from the conserved cysteine through the conserved F or W. Each record gives: clone size, CDR3 length, J gene, V gene, D gene, CDR3 protein, CDR3 DNA. D genes are given only for firm matches. The listing skips clone size in some rows; elsewhere it reads once, few, many or a size class.

clone size: many; CDR3 length: 16; J gene: TRBJ1-2; V gene: TRBV3-1; D gene: -; CDR3 protein: CASSQERGRPNYGYTF; CDR3 DNA: TGTGCCAGCAGCCAAGAGCGGGGCAGACCTAACTATGGCTACACCTTC
clone size: many; CDR3 length: 15; J gene: TRBJ2-1; V gene: TRBV20-1; D gene: -; CDR3 protein: CSARDRLVWYNEQFF; CDR3 DNA: TGCAGTGCTAGAGATCGCCTAGTATGGTACAATGAGCAGTTCTTC
clone size: many; CDR3 length: 15; J gene: TRBJ2-1; V gene: TRBV5-1; D gene: -; CDR3 protein: CASSLRLASYNEQFF; CDR3 DNA: TGCGCCAGCAGCTTGCGGCTAGCTTCCTACAATGAGCAGTTCTTC
clone size: many; CDR3 length: 16; J gene: TRBJ2-1; V gene: TRBV7-2; D gene: -; CDR3 protein: CASSPPGSGQYNEQFF; CDR3 DNA: TGTGCCAGCAGCCCCCCGGGGAGCGGCCAATACAATGAGCAGTTCTTC
clone size: -; CDR3 length: 15; J gene: TRBJ1-3; V gene: TRBV20-1; D gene: -; CDR3 protein: CSARDAGASGNTIYF; CDR3 DNA: TGCAGTGCTAGAGATGCAGGGGCGAGTGGAAACACCATATATTTT
clone size: few; CDR3 length: 22; J gene: TRBJ1-5; V gene: TRBV11-2; D gene: -; CDR3 protein: CASSPLGGEAASRGFWSQPQHF; CDR3 DNA: TGTGCCAGCAGCCCCTTGGGGGGGGAAGCGGCTTCTAGGGGTTTTTGGAGTCAGCCCCAGCATTTT
clone size: many; CDR3 length: 16; J gene: TRBJ1-5; V gene: TRBV7-9; D gene: TRBD1; CDR3 protein: CASSWGQGASNQPQHF; CDR3 DNA: TGTGCCAGCAGCTGGGGACAGGGGGCAAGCAATCAGCCCCAGCATTTT
clone size: many; CDR3 length: 14; J gene: TRBJ2-1; V gene: TRBV6-6; D gene: TRBD2; CDR3 protein: CASVALAGLNEQFF; CDR3 DNA: TGTGCCAGCGTCGCACTAGCGGGACTGAATGAGCAGTTCTTC
clone size: many; CDR3 length: 15; J gene: TRBJ2-7; V gene: TRBV27; D gene: TRBD1; CDR3 protein: CASRDQGAGSYEQYF; CDR3 DNA: TGTGCCAGCAGGGACCAGGGGGCCGGGTCCTACGAGCAGTACTTC
clone size: once; CDR3 length: 15; J gene: TRBJ2-7; V gene: TRBV5-1; D gene: -; CDR3 protein: CASSLASNPGYEQYF; CDR3 DNA: TGCGCCAGCAGCTTGGCCTCCAATCCCGGGTACGAGCAGTACTTC